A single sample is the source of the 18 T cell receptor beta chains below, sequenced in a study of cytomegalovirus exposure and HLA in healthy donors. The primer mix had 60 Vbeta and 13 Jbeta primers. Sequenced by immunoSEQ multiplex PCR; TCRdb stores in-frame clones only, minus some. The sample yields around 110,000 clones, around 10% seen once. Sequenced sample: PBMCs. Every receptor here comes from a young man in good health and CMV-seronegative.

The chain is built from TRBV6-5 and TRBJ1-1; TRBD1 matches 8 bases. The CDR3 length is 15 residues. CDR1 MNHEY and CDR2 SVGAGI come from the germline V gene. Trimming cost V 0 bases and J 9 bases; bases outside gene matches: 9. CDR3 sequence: CASSYSIQGALKAFF. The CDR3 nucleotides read TGTGCCAGCAGTTACTCGATTCAGGGGGCTTTAAAAGCTTTCTTT.

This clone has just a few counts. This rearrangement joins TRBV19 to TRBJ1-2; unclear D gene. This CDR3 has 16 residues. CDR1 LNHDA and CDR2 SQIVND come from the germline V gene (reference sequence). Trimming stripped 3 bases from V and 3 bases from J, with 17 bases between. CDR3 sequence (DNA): TGTGCCAGTAGTATGGGCTGGGAGGCGAAGGACTATGGCTACACCTTC. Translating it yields CASSMGWEAKDYGYTF.

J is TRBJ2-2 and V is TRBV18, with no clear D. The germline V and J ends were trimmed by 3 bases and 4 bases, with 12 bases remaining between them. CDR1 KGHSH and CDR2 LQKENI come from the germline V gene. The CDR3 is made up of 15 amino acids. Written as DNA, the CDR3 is TGTGCCAGCTCACCGACGACAATAGGCACCGGGGAGCTGTTTTTT. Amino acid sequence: CASSPTTIGTGELFF.

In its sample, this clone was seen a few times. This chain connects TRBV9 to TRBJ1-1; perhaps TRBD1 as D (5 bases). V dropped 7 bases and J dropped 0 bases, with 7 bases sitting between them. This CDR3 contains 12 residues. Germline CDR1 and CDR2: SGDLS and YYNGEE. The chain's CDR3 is CASGRVNTEAFF. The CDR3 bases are TGTGCCAGCGGCAGGGTGAACACTGAAGCTTTCTTT.

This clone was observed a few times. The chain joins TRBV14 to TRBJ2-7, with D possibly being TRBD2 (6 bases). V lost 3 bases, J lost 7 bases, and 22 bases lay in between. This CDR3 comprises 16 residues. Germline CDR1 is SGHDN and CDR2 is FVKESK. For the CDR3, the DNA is TGTGCCAGCAGCCATCCCCCCGGGGGAGGACTTAATGAGCAGTACTTC. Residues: CASSHPPGGGLNEQYF. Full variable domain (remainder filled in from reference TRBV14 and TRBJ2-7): EAGVTQFPSHSVIEKGQTVTLRCDPISGHDNLYWYRRVMGKEIKFLLHFVKESKQDESGMPNNRFLAERTGGTYSTLKVQPAELEDSGVYFCASSHPPGGGLNEQYFGPGTRLTVT.

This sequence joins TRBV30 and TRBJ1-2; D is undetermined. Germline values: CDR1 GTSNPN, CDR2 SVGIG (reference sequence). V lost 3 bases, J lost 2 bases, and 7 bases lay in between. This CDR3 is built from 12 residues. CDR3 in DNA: TGTGCCTGGAGAGACACAAACTATGGCTACACCTTC. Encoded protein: CAWRDTNYGYTF.

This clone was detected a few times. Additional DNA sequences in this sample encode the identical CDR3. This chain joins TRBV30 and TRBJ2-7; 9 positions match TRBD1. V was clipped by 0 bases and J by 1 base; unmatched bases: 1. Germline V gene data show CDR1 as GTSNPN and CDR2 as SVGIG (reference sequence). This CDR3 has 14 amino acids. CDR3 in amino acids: CAWSVGTGSYEQYF. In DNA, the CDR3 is TGTGCCTGGAGTGTAGGGACAGGGTCCTACGAGCAGTACTTC.

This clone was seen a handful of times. CDR3 protein: CASSAGRGYTDTQYF. The CDR3 DNA is TGCGCCAGCAGCGCAGGCAGGGGGTATACAGATACGCAGTATTTT. The chain employs TRBV4-1 and TRBJ2-3; 7 nucleotides agree with TRBD1. This CDR3 has 15 residues. With V trimmed by 5 bases and J by 3 bases, 8 bases remained unmatched. Germline V lookup: CDR1 MGHRA, CDR2 YSYEKL.

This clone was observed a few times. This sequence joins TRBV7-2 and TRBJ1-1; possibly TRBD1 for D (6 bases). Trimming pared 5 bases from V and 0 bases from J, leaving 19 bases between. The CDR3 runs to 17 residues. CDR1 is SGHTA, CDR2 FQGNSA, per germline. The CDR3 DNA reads TGTGCCAGCAGCCCATCGGGGGGCTCCTATGTGAACACTGAAGCTTTCTTT. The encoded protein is CASSPSGGSYVNTEAFF.

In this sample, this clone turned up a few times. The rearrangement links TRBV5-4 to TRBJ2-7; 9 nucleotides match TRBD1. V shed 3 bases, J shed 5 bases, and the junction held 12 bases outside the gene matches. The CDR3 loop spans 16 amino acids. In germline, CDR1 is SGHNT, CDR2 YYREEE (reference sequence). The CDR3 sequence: CASSSPSGTGKNEQYF. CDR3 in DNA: TGTGCCAGCAGCTCACCGTCCGGGACAGGGAAGAACGAGCAGTACTTC.

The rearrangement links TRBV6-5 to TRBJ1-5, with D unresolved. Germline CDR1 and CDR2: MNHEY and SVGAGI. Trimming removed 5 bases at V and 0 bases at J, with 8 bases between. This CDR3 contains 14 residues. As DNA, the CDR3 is TGTGCCAGCAGTCCCGGGAGTAGCAATCAGCCCCAGCATTTT. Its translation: CASSPGSSNQPQHF.

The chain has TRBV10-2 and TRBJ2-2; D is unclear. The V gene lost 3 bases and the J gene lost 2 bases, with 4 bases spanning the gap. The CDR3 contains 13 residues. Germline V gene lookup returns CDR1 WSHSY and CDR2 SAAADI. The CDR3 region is CASSDSNTGELFF. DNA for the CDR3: TGCGCCAGCAGTGACTCTAACACCGGGGAGCTGTTTTTT.

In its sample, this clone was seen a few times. CDR3 sequence reads: CASSYSRTSGKETQYF. CDR3 DNA sequence: TGTGCCAGCAGTTACTCGAGGACTAGCGGGAAAGAGACCCAGTACTTC. This chain uses TRBV6-5 with TRBJ2-5; 12 bases align to TRBD2. The CDR3 covers 16 residues. The V and J ends lost 0 bases and 3 bases, in that order; junction bases with no gene match: 2. Germline V gene data show CDR1 as MNHEY and CDR2 as SVGAGI.

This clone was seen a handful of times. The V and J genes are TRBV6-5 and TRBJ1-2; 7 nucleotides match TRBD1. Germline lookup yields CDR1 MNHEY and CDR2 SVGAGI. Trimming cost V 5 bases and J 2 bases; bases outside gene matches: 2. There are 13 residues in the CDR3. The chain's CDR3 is CASSRDSNYGYTF. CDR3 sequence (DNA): TGTGCCAGCAGTCGGGACAGCAACTATGGCTACACCTTC.

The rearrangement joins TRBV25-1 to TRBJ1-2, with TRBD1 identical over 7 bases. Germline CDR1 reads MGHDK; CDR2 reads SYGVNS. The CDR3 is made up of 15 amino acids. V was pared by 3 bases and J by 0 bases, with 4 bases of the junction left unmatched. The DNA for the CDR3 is TGTGCCAGCAGTGATGATGACAGGGCTAACTATGGCTACACCTTC. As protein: CASSDDDRANYGYTF.

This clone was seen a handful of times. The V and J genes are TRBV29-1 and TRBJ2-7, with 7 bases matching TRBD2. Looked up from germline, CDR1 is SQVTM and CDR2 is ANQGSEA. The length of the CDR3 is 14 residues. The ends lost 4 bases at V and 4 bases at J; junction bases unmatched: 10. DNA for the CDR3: TGCAGCGTTGTGTGGGCTAGCGGAAAGTACGAGCAGTACTTC. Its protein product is CSVVWASGKYEQYF.

The CDR3 bases are TGTGCCAGCAGCCCCGCGGGGGCGTCCACAGATACGCAGTATTTT. Translation: CASSPAGASTDTQYF. The J gene is TRBJ2-3, the V gene TRBV5-4, with TRBD2 as a possible D gene (7 bases). The germline gives CDR1 SGHNT, CDR2 YYREEE (reference sequence). Between the trimmed V and J ends, which lost 4 bases and 2 bases, there was a span of 14 bases. This CDR3 has 15 amino acids. Based on the CDR3 plus reference TRBV5-4 and TRBJ2-3, the full variable domain is ETGVTQSPTHLIKTRGQQVTLRCSSQSGHNTVSWYQQALGQGPQFIFQYYREEENGRGNFPPRFSGLQFPNYSSELNVNALELDDSALYLCASSPAGASTDTQYFGPGTRLTVL.

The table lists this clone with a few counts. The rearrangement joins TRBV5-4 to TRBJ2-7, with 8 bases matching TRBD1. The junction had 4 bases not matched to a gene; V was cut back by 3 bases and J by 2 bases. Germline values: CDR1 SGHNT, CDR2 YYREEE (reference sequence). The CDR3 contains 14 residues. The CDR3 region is CASSSRDRTYEQYF. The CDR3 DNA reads TGTGCCAGCAGCTCCCGGGACAGGACCTACGAGCAGTACTTC. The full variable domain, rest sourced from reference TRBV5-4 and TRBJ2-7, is ETGVTQSPTHLIKTRGQQVTLRCSSQSGHNTVSWYQQALGQGPQFIFQYYREEENGRGNFPPRFSGLQFPNYSSELNVNALELDDSALYLCASSSRDRTYEQYFGPGTRLTVT.